This TCR beta chain was recovered during a study of early T cells in non-severe SARS-CoV-2 infection. The wider study: Sequencing targeted bulk RNA from unsorted whole blood, leaving chains unpaired.

This clonotype was detected many times. The V end was cut by 3 bases, the J end by 5 bases, with 10 bases between. Germline V gene sequence: CDR1 SGHRS, CDR2 YFSETQ. This CDR3 has 13 amino acids. TCRdb reanalysed the 5' RACE reads using MiXCR and keeps one entry per CDR3 protein. The data contain roughly 27,000 distinct CDR3 sequences, approximately 5.4% of them seen just once; the ten biggest clones take up roughly a tenth. The TCR was taken from an adult who was a healthcare worker with PCR-confirmed SARS-CoV-2 infection or an uninfected control (not recorded which). The source material was whole blood. The chain uses TRBV5-1 and TRBJ2-3, with D possibly matching TRBD1 (5 bases). The CDR3, as DNA: TGCGCCAGCAGCTCTCTACAGGAAGATACGCAGTATTTT. This encodes CASSSLQEDTQYF.